The 24 T cell receptor beta chains below all came from one sample that was sequenced in a study of regulatory T cells in long-lasting Graves disease. Building the TCR beta libraries relied on iRepertoire HTBI primers, and CDR3 regions underwent Arm-PCR. TCRdb fed the multiplex PCR reads into MiXCR, producing one record per CDR3 protein. The data contain about 470,000 distinct CDR3 sequences, roughly 21% of them seen just once; the ten biggest clones take up roughly 7%. Documented time point: persistent/refractory GD, antithyroid drugs over 5 years with positive TRAb. There was RNA extracted from PBMCs, and the TCR library was made from it. The sample was peripheral blood mononuclear cells (PBMCs), taken when the disease was refractory, from a patient treated with antithyroid drugs. The source of these receptors is a female donor with Graves disease.

This clonotype occurred many times. The chain uses TRBV12-3 or TRBV12-4 and TRBJ2-2; tentative D call: TRBD2 (5 bases). CDR3 length: 13 residues. V lost 5 bases to trimming and J lost 6 bases, with 10 bases between them. In DNA form, the CDR3 reads TGTGCCAGCAGTATGGGAGTGGCCGGGGAGCTGTTTTTT. It translates to CASSMGVAGELFF.

The J gene is TRBJ2-1, the V gene TRBV6-1, with 7 bases matching TRBD1. The ends lost 8 bases at V and 7 bases at J; junction bases unmatched: 8. Looked up from germline, CDR1 is MNHNS and CDR2 is SASEGT. This CDR3 region has 13 residues. In DNA, the CDR3 is TGTGCCAGCGCCGGGTACAGGGGAAATGAGCAGTTCTTC. The encoded protein is CASAGYRGNEQFF.

A remark on this clonotype: This could be a read error, since a much larger clone is one nucleotide away. V is TRBV2 and J is TRBJ1-1; D is perhaps TRBD1 (6 bases). Trimming left V 5 bases short and J 0 bases short, with 10 bases between. This CDR3 comprises 14 residues. Germline CDR1 is SNHLY and CDR2 is FYNNEI. The CDR3 loop is CASSYRAVNTEAFF. The CDR3 region has the DNA TGTGCCAGCAGTTACAGGGCGGTGAACACTGAAGCTTTCTTT. Using reference TRBV2 and TRBJ1-1 for the parts outside the CDR3, the full variable domain is EPEVTQTPSHQVTQMGQEVILRCVPISNHLYFYWYRQILGQKVEFLVSFYNNEISEKSEIFDDQFSVERPDGSNFTLKIRSTKLEDSAMYFCASSYRAVNTEAFFGQGTRLTVV.

This clonotype was counted many times. This CDR3 is CASSFEQDQPQHF. Here the CDR3 DNA reads TGTGCCAGCAGTTTCGAGCAAGATCAGCCCCAGCATTTT. The V gene is TRBV28, the J gene TRBJ1-5; no definite D call. V lost 3 bases to trimming and J lost 5 bases, with 8 bases between them. Germline V gene lookup returns CDR1 MDHEN and CDR2 SYDVKM. This CDR3 region has 13 residues.

The chain's CDR3 is CATDPGQGGSGNQPQHF. CDR3 nucleotides: TGTGCCACCGACCCGGGACAGGGAGGGTCTGGCAATCAGCCCCAGCATTTT. V gene TRBV24-1 combines with J gene TRBJ1-5, with 9 bases identical to TRBD1. The V gene end was trimmed by 9 bases and the J gene end by 2 bases; junction bases not matched to a gene: 13. Germline CDR1 and CDR2: KGHDR and SFDVKD. The CDR3 extends over 17 amino acids.

This clonotype has a count of ten or more. The chain carries TRBV15 and TRBJ2-2; TRBD2 matches at 13 bases. Trimming removed 0 bases from V and 5 bases from J; junction bases left unmatched: 6. The length of the CDR3 is 18 residues. From germline, CDR1 is LNHNV and CDR2 YYDKDF (reference sequence). Here the CDR3 reads CATSRDRGLAGSTGELFF. CDR3 bases: TGTGCCACCAGCAGAGATCGGGGACTAGCGGGAAGTACCGGGGAGCTGTTTTTT.

The chain combines TRBV11-2 with TRBJ1-1; D might be TRBD1 (5 bases). This CDR3 comprises 13 residues. Trimming stripped 2 bases from V and 6 bases from J, with 10 bases between. In germline, CDR1 is SGHAT, CDR2 FQNNGV. The CDR3 loop is CASSLTGRAEAFF. DNA for the CDR3: TGTGCCAGCAGCTTAACGGGGCGGGCTGAAGCTTTCTTT.

This clonotype has just a few counts. The rearrangement links TRBV7-3 to TRBJ1-1; unclear D gene. V lost 4 bases, J lost 0 bases, and 6 bases lay in between. The CDR3 has 13 amino acids. CDR1 and CDR2 (germline): SGHTA, FQGTGA. CDR3 loop: CASSWDMNTEAFF. The CDR3 DNA sequence: TGTGCCAGCAGCTGGGATATGAACACTGAAGCTTTCTTT. Full variable domain (remainder filled in from reference TRBV7-3 and TRBJ1-1): GAGVSQTPSNKVTEKGKYVELRCDPISGHTALYWYRQSLGQGPEFLIYFQGTGAADDSGLPNDRFFAVRPEGSVSTLKIQRTERGDSAVYLCASSWDMNTEAFFGQGTRLTVV.

In this sample, this clonotype turned up a few times. The rearrangement links TRBV7-2 to TRBJ2-3, with D tentatively TRBD2 (6 bases). This CDR3 has 13 amino acids. The V and J ends lost 11 bases and 1 base respectively, with 13 bases between them. The germline V gene encodes CDR1 SGHTA and CDR2 FQGNSA. CDR3 loop: CACRLAGTDTQYF. The DNA for the CDR3 is TGTGCCTGTCGTTTAGCGGGCACAGATACGCAGTATTTT.

Only a few counts were recorded for this clonotype. This rearrangement joins TRBV4-2 to TRBJ1-1; D is perhaps TRBD1 (5 bases). V shed 1 base and J shed 0 bases, with 15 bases lying between them. The germline V gene encodes CDR1 LGHNA and CDR2 YNFKEQ. The CDR3 totals 17 residues. CDR3 region: CASSQGQQAHMNTEAFF. The CDR3 nucleotides are TGTGCCAGCAGCCAAGGCCAACAGGCGCACATGAACACTGAAGCTTTCTTT.

This clonotype was found once. It differs at one base from a far larger clone, so likely a read error. J is TRBJ1-1 and V is TRBV6-1; D remains unclear. V was trimmed by 7 bases and J by 0 bases, leaving 9 bases between them. Germline V gene data show CDR1 as MNHNS and CDR2 as SASEGT. This CDR3 has 13 residues. Written as DNA, the CDR3 is TGTGCCAGCAACTACTACATGAACACTGAAGCTTTCTTT. Residues: CASNYYMNTEAFF.

V gene TRBV24-1 combines with J gene TRBJ2-3, with no clear D. The CDR3 is 13 amino acids. V was clipped by 9 bases and J by 2 bases, with 11 bases between them. In germline, CDR1 is KGHDR, CDR2 SFDVKD. Written as DNA, the CDR3 is TGTGCCACCCCCGGCCCGCTCACAGATACGCAGTATTTT. Its translation is CATPGPLTDTQYF.

This clonotype was observed a single time. The rearrangement uses TRBV19 and TRBJ1-1, with D tentatively TRBD1 (5 bases). Trimming removed 7 bases from V and 1 base from J, with 13 bases in between. CDR3 length equals 14 residues. Germline V gene data show CDR1 as LNHDA and CDR2 as SQIVND (reference sequence). This chain's CDR3 is CASTPGGANTEAFF. CDR3 nucleotide sequence: TGTGCCAGTACCCCAGGCGGGGCGAACACTGAAGCTTTCTTT.

The chain links TRBV10-2 to TRBJ1-6, with D unresolved. V lost 6 bases and J lost 6, with 15 bases in between. There are 15 residues in the CDR3. Germline V gene data show CDR1 as WSHSY and CDR2 as SAAADI. CDR3 amino acids: CASSHQDEPNSPLHF. As DNA, the CDR3 is TGCGCCAGCAGCCACCAAGACGAGCCTAATTCACCCCTCCACTTT.

This clonotype was picked up a small number of times. A read error may be the cause here, since a much bigger clone is one base away. The chain joins TRBV6-1 to TRBJ1-2, with unresolved D. There are 14 residues in the CDR3. Germline CDR1 is MNHNS and CDR2 is SASEGT. Here the CDR3 reads CAGSHSTATYGYTF. The CDR3 DNA sequence: TGTGCCGGCAGCCACTCAACGGCAACTTATGGCTACACCTTC.

This clonotype was detected a few times. The chain employs TRBV20-1 and TRBJ2-7; 10 nucleotides align to TRBD1. V lost 6 bases and J lost 2; bases outside the gene matches: 7. Germline V gene lookup returns CDR1 DFQATT and CDR2 SNEGSKA (reference sequence). CDR3 size: 14 residues. CDR3 region: CSAPRTGGPYEQYF. For the CDR3, the DNA is TGCAGTGCCCCCCGGACAGGGGGACCCTACGAGCAGTACTTC.

This clonotype appeared many times. The chain has TRBV6-1 and TRBJ2-5; either TRBD1 or TRBD2 may supply D (5 bases each). CDR1 is MNHNS, CDR2 SASEGT, per germline. CDR3 size: 11 residues. CDR3 DNA sequence: TGTGCTTCGGGGACGCCAGAGACCCAGTACTTC. This encodes CASGTPETQYF.

This chain links TRBV2 with TRBJ2-2, with 7 bases that match TRBD2. Trimming at V came to 6 bases and at J to 3 bases, leaving 13 bases not matched to a gene. The CDR3 spans 17 residues. Per germline, CDR1 SNHLY and CDR2 FYNNEI. The CDR3 is CASSAETREVDTGELFF. Written as DNA, the CDR3 is TGTGCCAGCAGCGCTGAGACACGGGAGGTTGACACCGGGGAGCTGTTTTTT. Looking up the rest from reference TRBV2 and TRBJ2-2 gives the full variable domain: EPEVTQTPSHQVTQMGQEVILRCVPISNHLYFYWYRQILGQKVEFLVSFYNNEISEKSEIFDDQFSVERPDGSNFTLKIRSTKLEDSAMYFCASSAETREVDTGELFFGEGSRLTVL.

The chain recombines TRBV5-1 with TRBJ1-1; 7 positions match TRBD1. The germline CDR1 and CDR2 sequences are SGHRS and YFSETQ. The CDR3 loop spans 16 amino acids. J gave up 0 bases and V 4 bases, and 9 bases lay outside the gene matches. CDR3 region: CASSRQGWRLNTEAFF. Written as DNA, the CDR3 is TGCGCCAGCAGCAGACAGGGTTGGCGCCTGAACACTGAAGCTTTCTTT. The variable domain in full, completed from reference TRBV5-1 and TRBJ1-1, reads KAGVTQTPRYLIKTRGQQVTLSCSPISGHRSVSWYQQTPGQGLQFLFEYFSETQRNKGNFPGRFSGRQFSNSRSEMNVSTLELGDSALYLCASSRQGWRLNTEAFFGQGTRLTVV.

In its sample, this clonotype was seen a few times. The CDR3 region is CASSGGEGHQPQHF. For the CDR3, the DNA is TGTGCCAGCAGTGGGGGGGAGGGCCATCAGCCCCAGCATTTT. The gene calls are TRBV6-1 and TRBJ1-5; tentatively, D is TRBD1 (5 bases). V was clipped by 4 bases and J by 5 bases, with 12 bases between them. This CDR3 has 14 amino acids. CDR1 and CDR2 from the germline V gene are MNHNS and SASEGT.

This clonotype was seen a few times. The chain couples TRBV2 to TRBJ1-6; D is ambiguous. CDR3 length equals 14 residues. The V end lost 5 bases, the J end lost 7 bases, and 12 bases lay between the germline ends. Per germline, CDR1 SNHLY and CDR2 FYNNEI. CDR3 nucleotides: TGTGCCAGCAGTACGGGTTTTGGAAATTCACCCCTCCACTTT. It codes for CASSTGFGNSPLHF. Together with reference TRBV2 and TRBJ1-6, the CDR3 gives the full variable domain: EPEVTQTPSHQVTQMGQEVILRCVPISNHLYFYWYRQILGQKVEFLVSFYNNEISEKSEIFDDQFSVERPDGSNFTLKIRSTKLEDSAMYFCASSTGFGNSPLHFGNGTRLTVT.

There are a few counts of this clonotype. This rearrangement joins TRBV5-6 to TRBJ2-2; 9 positions agree with TRBD1. The CDR3 loop spans 14 amino acids. After removal of 4 bases from V and 9 bases from J, the junction contained 7 bases not matched to a gene. Germline CDR1 reads SGHDT; CDR2 reads YYEEEE. CDR3 DNA: TGTGCCAGCAGCACCGGGACAGGGAAACGGGAGCTGTTTTTT. This gives the protein CASSTGTGKRELFF.

This clonotype was counted between two and nine times. CDR3 coding DNA: TGTGCCAGCAGTGAAGACAGGTTAACTAATGAAAAACTGTTTTTT. This codes for CASSEDRLTNEKLFF. The rearrangement links TRBV25-1 to TRBJ1-4; perhaps TRBD1 as D (6 bases). With 2 bases removed from V and 1 base from J, the gap between germline ends came to 8 bases. The CDR3 sequence is 15 residues long. Looked up from germline, CDR1 is MGHDK and CDR2 is SYGVNS.

The chain recombines TRBV24-1 with TRBJ2-7, with TRBD1 identical over 7 bases. CDR1 and CDR2 (germline): KGHDR, SFDVKD. The trim removed 3 bases at V and 2 bases at J, leaving 3 bases unmatched. This CDR3 is 14 amino acids long. The CDR3 spells CATSDRDSTYEQYF. CDR3 nucleotide sequence: TGTGCCACCAGTGATCGGGACAGCACCTACGAGCAGTACTTC.